This TCR beta chain derives from a study of radiotherapy plus CTLA-4 blockade in lung cancer (dated 2018 in TCRdb). A note on the overall study: Among the enrolled patients, 18% had an objective response, and roughly 30% reached disease control. On the study overall, not on this receptor specifically: Increased serum interferon-beta after radiation, together with early dynamic changes in blood T cell clones, were reported to be the strongest predictors of response. TCR clones derived from tumors expanded in peripheral blood after treatment with radiotherapy and ipilimumab.

From its cysteine to its phenylalanine, the CDR3 spans 12 amino acids. Only CDR3 DNA is held: 36 bases, read in frame from base 1. Via the germline V gene (reference sequence), CDR1 is SEHNR and CDR2 FQNEAQ. V loses 1 base, J loses 11 bases, and the germline ends lie 11 bases apart. The study tested focal radiation therapy combined with CTLA-4 blockade (ipilimumab) in patients with chemo-refractory metastatic non-small-cell lung cancer. This clone showed up just a few times. Its antigen remains undetermined. Qualities for individual bases were not recorded, and no much larger clone is one base off. The library was obtained by the immunoSEQ multiplex PCR assay. Drawn from immuneACCESS, this table holds only the in-frame rearrangements with V and J called that TCRdb kept. Clones are partly lost; checked studies trace under half to an unresolved V gene and leave the rest unexplained. The sample records roughly 59,000 clones, around three quarters of which are singletons. The ten most abundant clones make up around 8.3% of the sample.

Sequenced material: peripheral blood, taken from a patient treated with radiotherapy plus ipilimumab. The sequence derives from a human donor with non-small cell lung cancer whose response to radiotherapy plus ipilimumab could not be evaluated. The receptor chain draws on TRBV7-9 and TRBJ1-1, with TRBD1 tentatively as D gene (6 bases match). The CDR3 region: CASSLVMGAAFF. The DNA sequence reads TGTGCCAGCAGCTTAGTAATGGGGGCGGCTTTCTTT. With all but the CDR3 taken from the reference TRBV7-9 and TRBJ1-1 genes, the full variable domain is: DTGVSQNPRHKITKRGQNVTFRCDPISEHNRLYWYRQTLGQGPEFLTYFQNEAQLEKSRLLSDRFSAERPKGSFSTLEIQRTEQGDSAMYLCASSLVMGAAFFGQGTRLTVV.